This record looks at one T cell receptor beta chain sequence and its context. Its antigen target is currently unknown. The record has no base qualities; no much larger clone is one base away. From a lookup of the germline V gene, CDR1 and CDR2 are MNHEY and SVGAGI. The CDR3, cysteine through phenylalanine, is 13 amino acids long. The DNA shown is the 39-base CDR3, in frame from base 1. V is cut by 6 bases and J by 1 base, and the space between the germline ends is 6 bases. This sample is drawn from a study of shared clonotypes between healthy human individuals (dated by TCRdb to about 2020). Concerning the study at large: A few men and two women, aged 18 to 49 years, made up the cohort. Per donor, three plates each were used for CD4 naive and CD4 memory, two for CD8 naive, and one for CD8 memory. To estimate repertoire size and how much clonotype sharing occurs between individuals, the study deeply sequenced the blood TCR repertoires of roughly 5 healthy adults. To increase sequencing depth and limit assay-specific biases, TCR repertoire library preparation and sequencing were carried out by different laboratories using diverse techniques. Each donor's leukapheresis produced roughly between roughly 0.85 and 10 billion PBMCs.

The donors were healthy, HIV-negative adults who had no recently reported acute infections or vaccinations. Only Caucasian adults living in Nashville, Tennessee, USA were represented among the donors. CD4+ T cells were enriched through magnetic negative selection, after which naive cells were positively selected on CD45RA and the remaining negative fraction served as the memory subset. Blood was collected by leukapheresis, and PBMCs were isolated by Ficoll-Histopaque density gradient centrifugation and then cryopreserved in liquid nitrogen vapor phase. Analytical flow cytometry was used to check the purity and quantity of every magnetically sorted T cell population. Each sorted fraction had its genomic DNA isolated and then quantified by UV absorbance on a Nanodrop 2000c. Overall study results and their limits: Pairwise subsampling indicated that sequencing depth was expected to affect the degree of clonotype sharing among donors. Incomplete sequencing was indicated by rarefaction of sorted-subset datasets, despite the large sequencing depth. Naive subsets generally had larger estimated clonotype richness than memory subsets did. Because the study included a small number of donors, the genetic and exposure-history diversity represented was limited. Only blood was sampled, and tissue TCR repertoires likely differ from those in blood. Sharing across four donors was observed for approximately 5% of naive CD4, 3% to 3.5% of naive CD8, roughly 2.3% of memory CD4, and around 0.4% of memory CD8 clonotypes. Compared with non-shared clonotypes, the clonotypes found in all four sorted-subset donors had higher generation probabilities.

Using the deep immunoSEQ assay, TCR CDR3 regions were amplified from genomic DNA by multiplex PCR. For each cell subset, the extracted genomic DNA was distributed evenly across all wells of several immunoSEQ 96-well plates, and each plate served as one replicate. For sorted subsets, roughly 190 ng of genomic DNA, equivalent to around 29,000 T cell genomes, went into each replicate PCR. The purified libraries were quantified using a Qubit 3.0 fluorometer, sized with a Bioanalyzer 2100, and then quantified again using the KAPA Library Quantification kit. Every immunoSEQ 96-well plate was sequenced on a dedicated single-read 150-cycle Illumina NextSeq 550 flow cell. The study's processing was this. The immunoSEQ output contained only junctional sequences without quality scores, so filtering could not match that applied to full-length reads. Sequences were annotated with PyIR, a Python wrapper for IgBLAST v1.9, and V/J genes and CDR3 were assigned using IMGT germline references. Reads were removed for weak V/J assignments (E-value above 1e-6), missing CDR3, stop codons, out-of-frame junctions, or ambiguous translated residues. V3J clonotypes were defined as sequences sharing an identical inferred V gene, J gene, and CDR3 amino acid sequence. Percentage overlap between repertoires was calculated by dividing the number of shared unique clonotypes by the size of the smaller repertoire. Three approaches were used to assess repertoire richness: RTK rarefaction, the Chao1 estimator, and Recon v2.1 estimates of unobserved clonotypes. For all TCRbeta clonotypes obtained by the gDNA method from several donors, generation probabilities were computed with OLGA. TCRdb provides this immuneACCESS table in a form limited to in-frame rearrangements. Some clones are lacking; in checked studies, under half of them reflect an unresolved V gene, and why the rest are absent is not known. The DNA was the basis for D and trimming; V, J and clone size are from that table. The sample table shows more than 2,000,000 clones, and around 90% are seen once. Over 0.12% of the sample lies in the top ten.

Rearrangement joined TRBV6-5 to TRBJ2-2; the D segment cannot be called with confidence. Sequences were obtained from naive CD4+ T cells sorted from blood. The label giving this sample's cell subset or site can be read as: CD45RA+ positively selected. This sequence originates from a man aged 18-30 years in good health. The CDR3 in this case is CASSSKNTGELFF. The bases are TGTGCCAGCAGCTCCAAGAACACCGGGGAGCTGTTTTTT.